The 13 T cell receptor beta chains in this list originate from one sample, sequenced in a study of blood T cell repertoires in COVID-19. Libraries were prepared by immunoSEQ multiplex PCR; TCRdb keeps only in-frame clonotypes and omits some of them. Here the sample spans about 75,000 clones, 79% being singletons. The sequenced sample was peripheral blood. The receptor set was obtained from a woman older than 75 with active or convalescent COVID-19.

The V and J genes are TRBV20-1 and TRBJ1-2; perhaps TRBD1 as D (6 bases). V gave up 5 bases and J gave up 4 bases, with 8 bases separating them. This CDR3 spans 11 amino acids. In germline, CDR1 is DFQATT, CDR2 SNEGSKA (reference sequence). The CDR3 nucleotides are TGCAGTGCTGTCAGGGGCTATGGCTACACCTTC. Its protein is CSAVRGYGYTF.

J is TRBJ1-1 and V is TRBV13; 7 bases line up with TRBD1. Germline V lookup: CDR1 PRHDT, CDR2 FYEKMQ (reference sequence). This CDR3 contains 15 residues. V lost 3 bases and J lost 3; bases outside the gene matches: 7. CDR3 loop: CASSFGMTGHTEAFF. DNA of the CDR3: TGTGCCAGCAGCTTCGGGATGACAGGGCACACTGAAGCTTTCTTT.

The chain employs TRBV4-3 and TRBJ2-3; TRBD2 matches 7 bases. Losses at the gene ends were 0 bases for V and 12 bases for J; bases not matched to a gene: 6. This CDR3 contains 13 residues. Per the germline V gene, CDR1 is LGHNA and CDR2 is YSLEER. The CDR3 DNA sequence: TGCGCCAGCAGCCAAGAGAGGACTAGGATCCAGTATTTT. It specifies CASSQERTRIQYF.

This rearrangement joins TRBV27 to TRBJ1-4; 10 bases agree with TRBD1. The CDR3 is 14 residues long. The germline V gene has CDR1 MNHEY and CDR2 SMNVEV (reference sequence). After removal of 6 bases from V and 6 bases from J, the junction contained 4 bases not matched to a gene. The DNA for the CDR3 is TGTGCCAGCAGACGGGACAGGGGAGATGAAAAACTGTTTTTT. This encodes CASRRDRGDEKLFF.

For the CDR3, the DNA is TGTGCCAGCAGCTTTAGATCAGGGGAGACCCAGTACTTC. Amino acids: CASSFRSGETQYF. The chain couples TRBV7-9 to TRBJ2-5, with a weak D call TRBD1 (5 bases). The ends were cut back, 3 bases at V and 5 bases at J, with 10 bases in the middle. The CDR3 covers 13 residues. Germline V gene sequence: CDR1 SEHNR, CDR2 FQNEAQ (reference sequence). Full variable domain (outside the CDR3, taken from reference TRBV7-9 and TRBJ2-5): DTGVSQNPRHKITKRGQNVTFRCDPISEHNRLYWYRQTLGQGPEFLTYFQNEAQLEKSRLLSDRFSAERPKGSFSTLEIQRTEQGDSAMYLCASSFRSGETQYFGPGTRLLVL.

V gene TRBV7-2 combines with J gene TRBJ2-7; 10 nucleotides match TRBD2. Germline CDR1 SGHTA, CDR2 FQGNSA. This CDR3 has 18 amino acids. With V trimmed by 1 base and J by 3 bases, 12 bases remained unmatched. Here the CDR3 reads CASSLVRSSGSGVYEQYF. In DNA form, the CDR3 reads TGTGCCAGCAGCTTAGTACGATCTAGCGGGAGCGGGGTCTACGAGCAGTACTTC.

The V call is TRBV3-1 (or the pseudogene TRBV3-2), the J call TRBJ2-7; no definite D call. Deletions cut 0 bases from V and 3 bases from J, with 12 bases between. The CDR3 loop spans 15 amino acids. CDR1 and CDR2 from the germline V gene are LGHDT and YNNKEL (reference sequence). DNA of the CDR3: TGTGCCAGCAGCCAAGAACCGCAGACATTCTACGAGCAGTACTTC. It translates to CASSQEPQTFYEQYF.

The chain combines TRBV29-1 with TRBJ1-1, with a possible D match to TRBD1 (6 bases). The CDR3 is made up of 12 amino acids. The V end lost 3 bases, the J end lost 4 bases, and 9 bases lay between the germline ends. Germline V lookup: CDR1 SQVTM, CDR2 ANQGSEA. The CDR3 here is CSVDRGSTEAFF. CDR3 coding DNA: TGCAGCGTTGACAGGGGCTCCACTGAAGCTTTCTTT.

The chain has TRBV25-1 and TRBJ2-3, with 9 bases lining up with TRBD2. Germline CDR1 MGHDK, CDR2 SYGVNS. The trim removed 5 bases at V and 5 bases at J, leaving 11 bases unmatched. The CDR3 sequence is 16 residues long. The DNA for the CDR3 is TGTGCCAGCAGTCGGGGGCGGGGGGGGCCAGAAGATACGCAGTATTTT. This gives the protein CASSRGRGGPEDTQYF.

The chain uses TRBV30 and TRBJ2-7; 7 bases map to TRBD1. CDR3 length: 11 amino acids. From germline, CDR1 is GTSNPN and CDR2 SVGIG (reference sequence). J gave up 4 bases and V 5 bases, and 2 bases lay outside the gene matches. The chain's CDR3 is CAWDRVYEQYF. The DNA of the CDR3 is TGTGCCTGGGACAGGGTGTACGAGCAGTACTTC.

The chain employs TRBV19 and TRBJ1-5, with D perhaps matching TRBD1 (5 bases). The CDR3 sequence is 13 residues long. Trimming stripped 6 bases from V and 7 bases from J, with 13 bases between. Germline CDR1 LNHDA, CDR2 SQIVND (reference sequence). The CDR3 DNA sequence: TGTGCCAGTAGCTACTTGGGGGGGCAGCCCCAGCATTTT. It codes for CASSYLGGQPQHF.

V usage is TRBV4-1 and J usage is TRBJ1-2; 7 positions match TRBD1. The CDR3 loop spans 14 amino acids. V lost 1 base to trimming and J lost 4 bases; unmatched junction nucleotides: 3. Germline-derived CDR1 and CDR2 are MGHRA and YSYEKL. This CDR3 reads CASSQGSGGYGYTF. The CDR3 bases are TGCGCCAGCAGCCAAGGTTCAGGGGGCTATGGCTACACCTTC.

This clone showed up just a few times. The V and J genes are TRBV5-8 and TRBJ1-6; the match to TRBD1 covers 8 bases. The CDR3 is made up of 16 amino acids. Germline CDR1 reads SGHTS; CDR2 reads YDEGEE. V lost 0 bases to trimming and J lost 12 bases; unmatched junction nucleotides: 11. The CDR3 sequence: CASSLVGTGRAKPLHF. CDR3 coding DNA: TGTGCCAGCAGCTTGGTTGGGACAGGTCGCGCGAAACCCCTCCACTTT.